These T cell receptor beta chains were read from a single sample in a study of T-cell memory formation after mild COVID-19. In TCRdb, the 5' RACE reads were re-called with MiXCR into one record per CDR3 protein. The sample lists roughly 110,000 distinct CDR3 sequences, 15% to 20% occurring once. Source material: PBMCs or a T cell subset sorted from them (not recorded which). These receptors were taken from an adult woman who had mild COVID-19 (a few samples of this study predate the infection). Cell type and time point are not known. CDR3s include the opening cysteine and the closing phenylalanine or tryptophan. The D gene is left open where the match is weak. Size values are once, few and many counts, or a class for expanded clones, and some rows have none.

CDR3 DNA: TGTGCCAGCAGCTTAGGAACTAGCGTAGAAGAGACCCAGTACTTC
CDR3 protein: CASSLGTSVEETQYF
V gene: TRBV7-9
J gene: TRBJ2-5
D gene: TRBD2
clone size: .

CDR3 DNA: TGCGCCAGCAGCCGACACTGGACAGTTCCCCTCACCGCAACTAATGAAAAACTGTTTTTT
CDR3 protein: CASSRHWTVPLTATNEKLFF
V gene: TRBV4-3
J gene: TRBJ1-4
D gene: .
clone size: few

CDR3 DNA: TGTGCCAGCAGCGTTGCAAGCGGCTCTGGAAACACCATATATTTT
CDR3 protein: CASSVASGSGNTIYF
V gene: TRBV9
J gene: TRBJ1-3
D gene: .
clone size: few

CDR3 DNA: TGTGCCAGTAGCGGGACAAACTATGGCTACACCTTC
CDR3 protein: CASSGTNYGYTF
V gene: TRBV19
J gene: TRBJ1-2
D gene: .
clone size: few

CDR3 DNA: TGTGCCAGCAGCCTTAGCGGGGGGGCCTATGAGCAGTTCTTC
CDR3 protein: CASSLSGGAYEQFF
V gene: TRBV12-3/TRBV12-4
J gene: TRBJ2-1
D gene: TRBD2
clone size: .

CDR3 DNA: TGTGCCAGCAGTTTAGAGGACAGGGCTTACTATGGCTACACCTTC
CDR3 protein: CASSLEDRAYYGYTF
V gene: TRBV12-3/TRBV12-4
J gene: TRBJ1-2
D gene: TRBD1
clone size: few

CDR3 DNA: TGCAGTGCTCGAGAGAGGGCTTCATATGGCTACACCTTC
CDR3 protein: CSARERASYGYTF
V gene: TRBV20-1
J gene: TRBJ1-2
D gene: .
clone size: few

CDR3 DNA: TGCGCCAGCACTGGACCGAGCTTAGGGGCTGAAGCTTTCTTT
CDR3 protein: CASTGPSLGAEAFF
V gene: TRBV10-2
J gene: TRBJ1-1
D gene: .
clone size: many

CDR3 DNA: TGTGCCAGCAAAGATGCTTATGGTAGAGCTTTCTTT
CDR3 protein: CASKDAYGRAFF
V gene: TRBV3-1
J gene: TRBJ1-1
D gene: .
clone size: few

CDR3 DNA: TGTGCCAGCAGTCAATCCGGGACAGTCTCCGAGCAGTACTTC
CDR3 protein: CASSQSGTVSEQYF
V gene: TRBV6-5
J gene: TRBJ2-7
D gene: TRBD1
clone size: .

CDR3 DNA: TGTGCCAGTAGTATAGAGGGAGCGGGAGCCAACGCGAACACCGGGGAGCTGTTTTTT
CDR3 protein: CASSIEGAGANANTGELFF
V gene: TRBV19
J gene: TRBJ2-2
D gene: TRBD2
clone size: few

CDR3 DNA: TGTGCCAGCAGCCCTTTGGTGGGACTAGTGGACCTCGAGCAGTACTTC
CDR3 protein: CASSPLVGLVDLEQYF
V gene: TRBV7-9
J gene: TRBJ2-7
D gene: TRBD2
clone size: few

CDR3 DNA: TGCGCCAGCAGCCCGGGCAGTAGGAGCTCCTACAATGAGCAGTTCTTC
CDR3 protein: CASSPGSRSSYNEQFF
V gene: TRBV5-1
J gene: TRBJ2-1
D gene: .
clone size: .

CDR3 DNA: TGCAGCGGCAGACTAGAGGCAGATACGCAGTATTTT
CDR3 protein: CSGRLEADTQYF
V gene: TRBV29-1
J gene: TRBJ2-3
D gene: .
clone size: few

CDR3 DNA: TGCGCCAGCAGCCAAGAGAATCGCCCGAGGTCCTACGAGCAGTACTTC
CDR3 protein: CASSQENRPRSYEQYF
V gene: TRBV4-1
J gene: TRBJ2-7
D gene: .
clone size: few

CDR3 DNA: TGTGCCAGCAGTGATAGCGGGAGGGACACCGGGGAGCTGTTTTTT
CDR3 protein: CASSDSGRDTGELFF
V gene: TRBV25-1
J gene: TRBJ2-2
D gene: TRBD2
clone size: few

CDR3 DNA: TGTGCCAGCAGTGAAACGCCCTACGAGCAGTACTTC
CDR3 protein: CASSETPYEQYF
V gene: TRBV6-6
J gene: TRBJ2-7
D gene: .
clone size: few

CDR3 DNA: TGTGCCAGCAGCCTTAGGGGACAGGGCTCCTACGAGCAGTACTTC
CDR3 protein: CASSLRGQGSYEQYF
V gene: TRBV13
J gene: TRBJ2-7
D gene: TRBD1
clone size: .

CDR3 DNA: TGTGCCAGTAGTATGCGAGATTCGAAGCAAGAGACCCAGTACTTC
CDR3 protein: CASSMRDSKQETQYF
V gene: TRBV19
J gene: TRBJ2-5
D gene: .
clone size: .

CDR3 DNA: TGTGCCAGCAGTAACCCCGCCTCTAGCGGGAGTAAGGATACGCAGTATTTT
CDR3 protein: CASSNPASSGSKDTQYF
V gene: TRBV12-3/TRBV12-4
J gene: TRBJ2-3
D gene: TRBD2
clone size: few

CDR3 DNA: TGTGCCAGCAGCTTAGGCTCCCTTCCATCCTACGAGCAGTACTTC
CDR3 protein: CASSLGSLPSYEQYF
V gene: TRBV13
J gene: TRBJ2-7
D gene: .
clone size: .

CDR3 DNA: TGCGCCAGCAGCCAAGATATAGCGCTTATTAACACTGAAGCTTTCTTT
CDR3 protein: CASSQDIALINTEAFF
V gene: TRBV4-1
J gene: TRBJ1-1
D gene: .
clone size: .

CDR3 DNA: TGTGCCAGCAGCTCAAGCGGATATGAGCAGTTCTTC
CDR3 protein: CASSSSGYEQFF
V gene: TRBV7-9
J gene: TRBJ2-1
D gene: .
clone size: few

CDR3 DNA: TGCAGTGCTAGAGAACTTACTACGGGACTAGCGGGAGAAGGTAGCAGTTATGAGCAGTTCTTC
CDR3 protein: CSARELTTGLAGEGSSYEQFF
V gene: TRBV20-1
J gene: TRBJ2-1
D gene: TRBD2
clone size: few

CDR3 DNA: TGTGCCAGCAGCCAAGAGTCCAGACGCAATGAGCAGTTCTTC
CDR3 protein: CASSQESRRNEQFF
V gene: TRBV3-1
J gene: TRBJ2-1
D gene: .
clone size: once

CDR3 DNA: TGTGCCAGCAGTTTAATCCAGGGTTACACTGAAGCTTTCTTT
CDR3 protein: CASSLIQGYTEAFF
V gene: TRBV27
J gene: TRBJ1-1
D gene: .
clone size: few

CDR3 DNA: TGTGCCAGCAGCGAAATGAACACTGAAGCTTTCTTT
CDR3 protein: CASSEMNTEAFF
V gene: TRBV6-1
J gene: TRBJ1-1
D gene: .
clone size: .

CDR3 DNA: TGCGCCAGCAGCCAACAGTGGGGGGTCTACGAGCAGTACTTC
CDR3 protein: CASSQQWGVYEQYF
V gene: TRBV4-1
J gene: TRBJ2-7
D gene: .
clone size: few

CDR3 DNA: TGTGCCAGCAGTTACGAGACGGAAGGGGGGTACAATGAGCAGTTCTTC
CDR3 protein: CASSYETEGGYNEQFF
V gene: TRBV6-5
J gene: TRBJ2-1
D gene: .
clone size: .

CDR3 DNA: TGCAGCGGAAGCCAGACCGCCGAGTGGCTGGGTGAGCAGTTCTTC
CDR3 protein: CSGSQTAEWLGEQFF
V gene: TRBV29-1
J gene: TRBJ2-1
D gene: .
clone size: many

CDR3 DNA: TGTGCCAGCAGTAGCAGGGAAGGGGACTATGGCTACACCTTC
CDR3 protein: CASSSREGDYGYTF
V gene: TRBV25-1
J gene: TRBJ1-2
D gene: .
clone size: .

CDR3 DNA: TGTGCCAGCAGCTCTACACCTGAAGCTTTCTTT
CDR3 protein: CASSSTPEAFF
V gene: TRBV7-9
J gene: TRBJ1-1
D gene: .
clone size: few

CDR3 DNA: TGTGCCAGCAGTTTAGCGCCGGGACTAGCGTACTCATCTAGCACAGATACGCAGTATTTT
CDR3 protein: CASSLAPGLAYSSSTDTQYF
V gene: TRBV12-3/TRBV12-4
J gene: TRBJ2-3
D gene: TRBD2
clone size: .

CDR3 DNA: TGCAGCGTTGGTGGGGCCAATGAGCAGTTCTTC
CDR3 protein: CSVGGANEQFF
V gene: TRBV29-1
J gene: TRBJ2-1
D gene: .
clone size: few

CDR3 DNA: TGTGCCACCAGTGACTTCGGACAGGCCCCCGGGGAGCTGTTTTTT
CDR3 protein: CATSDFGQAPGELFF
V gene: TRBV24-1
J gene: TRBJ2-2
D gene: TRBD1
clone size: .

CDR3 DNA: TGTGCCAGCAGCCACTCAGGGGACACTGAAGCTTTCTTT
CDR3 protein: CASSHSGDTEAFF
V gene: TRBV12-3/TRBV12-4
J gene: TRBJ1-1
D gene: .
clone size: .

CDR3 DNA: TGCAGTGCTAGATCTATAGCGGGAGTGGGAGATACGCAGTATTTT
CDR3 protein: CSARSIAGVGDTQYF
V gene: TRBV20-1
J gene: TRBJ2-3
D gene: TRBD2
clone size: many

CDR3 DNA: TGTGCCAGCAGCCGATTAAGACCCGCAGGAAGGTCCTACAATGAGCAGTTCTTC
CDR3 protein: CASSRLRPAGRSYNEQFF
V gene: TRBV3-1
J gene: TRBJ2-1
D gene: .
clone size: .

CDR3 DNA: TGTGCCAGCAGCCAAATTGGGACAGAAAAAAACATTCAGTACTTC
CDR3 protein: CASSQIGTEKNIQYF
V gene: TRBV3-1
J gene: TRBJ2-4
D gene: TRBD1
clone size: .

CDR3 DNA: TGCAGTGCTAGAGAAGGAGCCTACGAGCAGTACTTC
CDR3 protein: CSAREGAYEQYF
V gene: TRBV20-1
J gene: TRBJ2-7
D gene: .
clone size: .

CDR3 DNA: TGTGCCAGCAGCTTAGTGGACAGGGGTGGTGAGCAGTTCTTC
CDR3 protein: CASSLVDRGGEQFF
V gene: TRBV7-3
J gene: TRBJ2-1
D gene: TRBD1
clone size: few

CDR3 DNA: TGTGCCAGCAGTTCCGACACACAAGAGACCCAGTACTTC
CDR3 protein: CASSSDTQETQYF
V gene: TRBV12-3/TRBV12-4
J gene: TRBJ2-5
D gene: .
clone size: many

CDR3 DNA: TGTGCCACCAGTGATAATTGGGACGGTCCGAACATTCAGTACTTC
CDR3 protein: CATSDNWDGPNIQYF
V gene: TRBV24-1
J gene: TRBJ2-4
D gene: .
clone size: .

CDR3 DNA: TGTGCCAGCAGTCCGGGCCTGAGCTCCTACGAGCAGTACTTC
CDR3 protein: CASSPGLSSYEQYF
V gene: TRBV27
J gene: TRBJ2-7
D gene: .
clone size: few

CDR3 DNA: TGTGCCAGCAGTGAAACAGGGGGCTGGGAGACCCAGTACTTC
CDR3 protein: CASSETGGWETQYF
V gene: TRBV25-1
J gene: TRBJ2-5
D gene: TRBD1
clone size: .

CDR3 DNA: TGTGCCAGCAGCTCACTTCGCACAGATACGCAGTATTTT
CDR3 protein: CASSSLRTDTQYF
V gene: TRBV7-3
J gene: TRBJ2-3
D gene: .
clone size: .

CDR3 DNA: TGTGCCATTGAAGACGGGAACACTGAAGCTTTCTTT
CDR3 protein: CAIEDGNTEAFF
V gene: TRBV6-1
J gene: TRBJ1-1
D gene: .
clone size: few

CDR3 DNA: TGTGCCAGCAGCTTAGGCCTCTACTATAATTCACCCCTCCACTTT
CDR3 protein: CASSLGLYYNSPLHF
V gene: TRBV7-2
J gene: TRBJ1-6
D gene: .
clone size: few

CDR3 DNA: TGTGCCAGCAGTTCCACCCCGGGTGACCCCGCAGATACGCAGTATTTT
CDR3 protein: CASSSTPGDPADTQYF
V gene: TRBV6-5
J gene: TRBJ2-3
D gene: .
clone size: .

CDR3 DNA: TGTGCCAGCAGCCAAGATCATCTAGTCGCAGAGACCCAGTACTTC
CDR3 protein: CASSQDHLVAETQYF
V gene: TRBV3-1
J gene: TRBJ2-5
D gene: .
clone size: .

CDR3 DNA: TGTGCCAGCAGCCCCCGACTAGCGGGGCCCTCCTACGAGCAGTACTTC
CDR3 protein: CASSPRLAGPSYEQYF
V gene: TRBV7-6
J gene: TRBJ2-7
D gene: TRBD2
clone size: few

CDR3 DNA: TGCGCCAGCAGCAGCGGGACAGGGGACACCGGGGAGCTGTTTTTT
CDR3 protein: CASSSGTGDTGELFF
V gene: TRBV5-1
J gene: TRBJ2-2
D gene: TRBD1
clone size: .

CDR3 DNA: TGTGCCAGCAGCAACCCCCGGGGACTAGCGGACAGCACAGATACGCAGTATTTT
CDR3 protein: CASSNPRGLADSTDTQYF
V gene: TRBV9
J gene: TRBJ2-3
D gene: TRBD2
clone size: few

CDR3 DNA: TGTGCCAGCTCACCTCCAGGGCTGGGGACAGATACGCAGTATTTT
CDR3 protein: CASSPPGLGTDTQYF
V gene: TRBV18
J gene: TRBJ2-3
D gene: .
clone size: few